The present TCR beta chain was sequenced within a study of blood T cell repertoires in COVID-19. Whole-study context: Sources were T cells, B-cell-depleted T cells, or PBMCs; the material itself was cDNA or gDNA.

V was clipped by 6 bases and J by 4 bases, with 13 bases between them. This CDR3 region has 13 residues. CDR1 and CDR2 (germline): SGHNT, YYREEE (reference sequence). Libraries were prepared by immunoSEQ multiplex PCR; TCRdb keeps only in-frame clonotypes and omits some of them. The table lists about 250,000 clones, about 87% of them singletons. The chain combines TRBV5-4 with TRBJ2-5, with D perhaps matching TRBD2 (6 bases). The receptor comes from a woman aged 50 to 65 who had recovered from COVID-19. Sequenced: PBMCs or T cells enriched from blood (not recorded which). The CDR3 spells CASTELAGETQYF. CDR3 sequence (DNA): TGTGCCAGCACCGAACTAGCAGGAGAGACCCAGTACTTC.